This entry is about one T cell receptor beta chain. Its antigen is unknown. This specimen comes from a study of cytomegalovirus exposure and HLA in healthy donors. Study information: Falling in the Caucasian-associated ancestry cluster were roughly 80% of 398 genotyped donors.

Study findings and constraints: Trimming of TCR beta V- and J-genes showed a link, identified in a later analysis, to a missense DCLRE1C variant.

PCR employed 60 Vbeta and 13 Jbeta primers. Only in-frame clones appear in the TCRdb table, and some are missing; sequencing was by immunoSEQ multiplex PCR. The sample contains about 140,000 clones, about 80% of which appear only once. The sequence derives from a male donor in good health and CMV-seropositive. Material for sequencing was PBMCs.

The CDR3 DNA sequence: TGTGCCAGCAGCTTGGGTTTATCTAGCGGGGGGGCCAATGAGCAGTTCTTC. Translated, it gives CASSLGLSSGGANEQFF. The chain employs TRBV5-6 and TRBJ2-1, with 12 positions matching TRBD2. Germline trimming cut 0 bases from V and 6 bases from J; bases unmatched to any gene: 7. The CDR3 spans 17 residues. CDR1 is SGHDT and CDR2 is YYEEEE in the germline V gene. The variable domain in full, with the rest retrieved from reference TRBV5-6 and TRBJ2-1, is DAGVTQSPTHLIKTRGQQVTLRCSPKSGHDTVSWYQQALGQGPQFIFQYYEEEERQRGNFPDRFSGHQFPNYSSELNVNALLLGDSALYLCASSLGLSSGGANEQFFGPGTRLTVL.